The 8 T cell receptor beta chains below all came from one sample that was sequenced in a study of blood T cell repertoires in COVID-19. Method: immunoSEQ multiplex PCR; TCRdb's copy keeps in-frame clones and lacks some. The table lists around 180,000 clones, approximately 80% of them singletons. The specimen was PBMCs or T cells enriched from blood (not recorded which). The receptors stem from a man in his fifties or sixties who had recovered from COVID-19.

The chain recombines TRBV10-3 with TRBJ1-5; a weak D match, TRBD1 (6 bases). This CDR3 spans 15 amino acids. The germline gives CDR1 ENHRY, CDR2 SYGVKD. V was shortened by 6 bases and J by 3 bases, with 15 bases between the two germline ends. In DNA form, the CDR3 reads TGTGCCATCAGCCAAAAAGGACAGAACAATCAGCCCCAGCATTTT. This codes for CAISQKGQNNQPQHF.

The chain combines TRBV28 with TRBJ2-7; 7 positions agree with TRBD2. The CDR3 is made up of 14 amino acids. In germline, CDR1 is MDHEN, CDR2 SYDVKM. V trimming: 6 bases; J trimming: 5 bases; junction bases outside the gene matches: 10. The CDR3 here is CASRTSGGRNEQYF. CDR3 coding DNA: TGTGCCAGCAGGACCTCGGGGGGTCGGAACGAGCAGTACTTC.

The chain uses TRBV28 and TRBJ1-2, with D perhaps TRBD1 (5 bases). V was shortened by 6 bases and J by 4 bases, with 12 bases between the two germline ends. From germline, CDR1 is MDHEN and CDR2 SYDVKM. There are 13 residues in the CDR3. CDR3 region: CASSVRGFYGYTF. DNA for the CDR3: TGTGCCAGCAGCGTCCGGGGGTTCTATGGCTACACCTTC.

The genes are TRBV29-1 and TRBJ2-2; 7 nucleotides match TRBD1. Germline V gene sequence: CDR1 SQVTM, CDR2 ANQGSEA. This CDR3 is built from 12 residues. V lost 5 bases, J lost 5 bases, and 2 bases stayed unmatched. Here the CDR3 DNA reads TGCAGCGTTCACAGGGGTACCGGGGAGCTGTTTTTT. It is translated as CSVHRGTGELFF.

CDR3 region: CASSEWGTLAKNIQYF. In nucleotides, the CDR3 is TGTGCCAGCAGTGAATGGGGCACCCTAGCCAAAAACATTCAGTACTTC. The rearrangement joins TRBV6-1 to TRBJ2-4; D might be TRBD1 (5 bases). V was cut by 2 bases and J by 0 bases, with 11 bases left in between. The CDR3 has 16 amino acids. Germline V gives CDR1 MNHNS, CDR2 SASEGT.

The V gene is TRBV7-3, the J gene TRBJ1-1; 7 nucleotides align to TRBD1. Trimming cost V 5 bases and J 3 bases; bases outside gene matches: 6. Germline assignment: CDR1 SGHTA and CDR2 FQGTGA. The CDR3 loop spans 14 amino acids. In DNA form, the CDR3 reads TGTGCCAGCAGCCAAGGAGGGGGCCACACTGAAGCTTTCTTT. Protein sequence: CASSQGGGHTEAFF.

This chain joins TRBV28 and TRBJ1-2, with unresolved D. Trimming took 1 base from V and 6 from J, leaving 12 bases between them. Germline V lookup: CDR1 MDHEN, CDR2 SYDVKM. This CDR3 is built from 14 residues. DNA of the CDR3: TGTGCCAGCAGTTTATCAGGAAAATGGGATGGCTACACCTTC. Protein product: CASSLSGKWDGYTF.

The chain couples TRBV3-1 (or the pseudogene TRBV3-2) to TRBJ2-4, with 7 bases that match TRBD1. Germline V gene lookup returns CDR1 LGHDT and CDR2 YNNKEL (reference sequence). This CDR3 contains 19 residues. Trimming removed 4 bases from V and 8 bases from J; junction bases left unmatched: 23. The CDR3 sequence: CASSPTASSGIGGADIQYF. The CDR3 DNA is TGTGCCAGCAGCCCTACAGCGAGCTCGGGTATAGGGGGCGCGGACATTCAGTACTTC.